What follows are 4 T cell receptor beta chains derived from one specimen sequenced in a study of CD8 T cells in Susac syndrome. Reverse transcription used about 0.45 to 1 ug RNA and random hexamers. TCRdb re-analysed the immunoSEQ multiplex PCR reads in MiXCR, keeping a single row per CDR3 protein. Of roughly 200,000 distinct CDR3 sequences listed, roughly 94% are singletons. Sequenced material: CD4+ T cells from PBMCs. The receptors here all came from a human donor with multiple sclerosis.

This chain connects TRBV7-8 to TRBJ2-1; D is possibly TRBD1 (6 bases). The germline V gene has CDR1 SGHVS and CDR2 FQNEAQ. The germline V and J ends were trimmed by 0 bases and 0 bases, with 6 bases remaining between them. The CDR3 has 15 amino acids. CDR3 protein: CASSLAGASYNEQFF. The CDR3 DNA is TGTGCCAGCAGCTTAGCGGGGGCCTCCTACAATGAGCAGTTCTTC. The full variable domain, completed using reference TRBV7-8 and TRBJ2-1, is GAGVSQSPRYKVAKRGQDVALRCDPISGHVSLFWYQQALGQGPEFLTYFQNEAQLDKSGLPSDRFFAERPEGSVSTLKIQRTQQEDSAVYLCASSLAGASYNEQFFGPGTRLTVL.

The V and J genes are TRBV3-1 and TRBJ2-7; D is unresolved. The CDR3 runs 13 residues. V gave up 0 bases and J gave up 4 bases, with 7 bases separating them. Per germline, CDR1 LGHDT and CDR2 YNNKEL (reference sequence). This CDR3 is CASSQDSRYEQYF. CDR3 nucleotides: TGTGCCAGCAGCCAAGATTCGCGATACGAGCAGTACTTC.

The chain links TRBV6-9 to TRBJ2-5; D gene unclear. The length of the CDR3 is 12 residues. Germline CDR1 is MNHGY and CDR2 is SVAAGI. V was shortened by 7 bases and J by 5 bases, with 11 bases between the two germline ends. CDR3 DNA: TGTGCCAGCATCCAGTCAGAGGAGACCCAGTACTTC. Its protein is CASIQSEETQYF.

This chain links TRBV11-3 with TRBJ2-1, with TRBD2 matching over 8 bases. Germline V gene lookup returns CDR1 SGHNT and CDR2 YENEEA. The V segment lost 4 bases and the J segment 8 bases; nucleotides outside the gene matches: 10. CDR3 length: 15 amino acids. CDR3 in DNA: TGTGCCAGCAGCTCGAATCGGGGGGGCGGCTATGAGCAGTTCTTC. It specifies CASSSNRGGGYEQFF.